This TCR beta chain originates from a study of T cell repertoires in ileal Crohn's disease. TCRB immunosequencing input was around 540 nanograms of biopsy DNA per sample. TCRdb's table, derived via immunoSEQ multiplex PCR, lists solely in-frame clones and lacks some. The data hold 25,000 to 30,000 clones, with 80% to 85% observed a single time. The length of the CDR3 is 11 residues. CDR1 SGHNT and CDR2 YYREEE come from the germline V gene (reference sequence). Trimming pared 4 bases from V and 2 bases from J, leaving 3 bases between. This chain connects TRBV5-4 to TRBJ1-2; D is unresolved. Sequences were obtained from ileal tissue. The sequence derives from an adult with Crohn's disease. The CDR3 region is CASSENYGYTF. CDR3 DNA: TGTGCCAGCAGCGAGAACTATGGCTACACCTTC.